This is a list of T cell receptor beta chains from one sample in a study of OX40 agonist ivuxolimab in advanced cancers. TCRdb keeps only in-frame clones here, not all; method: immunoSEQ multiplex PCR. The sample lists roughly 72,000 clones, roughly 87% occurring once. The sequenced sample was CD4+ or CD8+ T cells sorted from blood, obtained in a trial of the OX40 agonist ivuxolimab. These receptors originate from an adult with an advanced solid tumor such as melanoma, head and neck, liver or kidney cancer. Each CDR3 is given with its conserved first and last residue. Fields, in order: CDR3 DNA, CDR3 protein, CDR3 length, V gene, J gene, clone size, D gene. D genes are given only for firm matches. Clone size is shown for a subset of rows, as once, few, many or a class of expanded clone.

CDR3 DNA: TGCGCCTCCTCGGGGCAGGGCCAAGAGACCCAGTACTTC; CDR3 protein: CASSGQGQETQYF; CDR3 length: 13; V gene: TRBV5-1; J gene: TRBJ2-5; clone size: NA; D gene: NA
CDR3 DNA: TGTGCCAGCAGTTGGACAGGGAACACTGAAGCTTTCTTT; CDR3 protein: CASSWTGNTEAFF; CDR3 length: 13; V gene: TRBV27; J gene: TRBJ1-1; clone size: NA; D gene: TRBD1
CDR3 DNA: TGTGCCAGCAGTTATTTCGGACAGGGGCAGAACACTGAAGCTTTCTTT; CDR3 protein: CASSYFGQGQNTEAFF; CDR3 length: 16; V gene: TRBV6-5; J gene: TRBJ1-1; clone size: NA; D gene: TRBD1
CDR3 DNA: TGTGCCAGCAGCTTAGCGCTCATGGAGCGGGAGACCCAGTACTTC; CDR3 protein: CASSLALMERETQYF; CDR3 length: 15; V gene: TRBV7-9; J gene: TRBJ2-5; clone size: few; D gene: NA
CDR3 DNA: TGCGCCAGCAGCACGGGACAGTTACCAGATACGCAGTATTTT; CDR3 protein: CASSTGQLPDTQYF; CDR3 length: 14; V gene: TRBV5-1; J gene: TRBJ2-3; clone size: NA; D gene: TRBD1
CDR3 DNA: TGCGCCAGCGCCGCGGCCTCGGGTCTTTACAATGAGCAGTTCTTC; CDR3 protein: CASAAASGLYNEQFF; CDR3 length: 15; V gene: TRBV5-1; J gene: TRBJ2-1; clone size: NA; D gene: NA
CDR3 DNA: TGTGCCAGCGGATATCGACAGGGAGTGGGGTCACCCCTCCACTTT; CDR3 protein: CASGYRQGVGSPLHF; CDR3 length: 15; V gene: TRBV2; J gene: TRBJ1-6; clone size: NA; D gene: TRBD1
CDR3 DNA: TGTGCCAGCAGTTACGGGACAGAAGCTTTCTTT; CDR3 protein: CASSYGTEAFF; CDR3 length: 11; V gene: TRBV6-5; J gene: TRBJ1-1; clone size: NA; D gene: NA
CDR3 DNA: TGTGCCAGCAGTGGGACTAGCGGAACAGATACGCAGTATTTT; CDR3 protein: CASSGTSGTDTQYF; CDR3 length: 14; V gene: TRBV2; J gene: TRBJ2-3; clone size: NA; D gene: TRBD2
CDR3 DNA: TGCAGCGTAAAACAGACGAACCTACGAGGGCAGTACTTC; CDR3 protein: CSVKQTNLRGQYF; CDR3 length: 13; V gene: TRBV29-1; J gene: TRBJ2-7; clone size: NA; D gene: NA
CDR3 DNA: TGCGCCACCCAGCGGACAGGGTCCGGCGAGCAGTACTTC; CDR3 protein: CATQRTGSGEQYF; CDR3 length: 13; V gene: TRBV5-1; J gene: TRBJ2-7; clone size: NA; D gene: TRBD1
CDR3 DNA: TGCGCCAGCAGTGGATCCGTTCGACTAGTTTTTTCCCTCAATTACAATGAGCAGTTCTTC; CDR3 protein: CASSGSVRLVFSLNYNEQFF; CDR3 length: 20; V gene: TRBV10-2; J gene: TRBJ2-1; clone size: once; D gene: NA
CDR3 DNA: TGTGCTAGTGGTTCCCCCTGGGGGAGGGACACCGGGGAGCTGTTTTTT; CDR3 protein: CASGSPWGRDTGELFF; CDR3 length: 16; V gene: TRBV12-5; J gene: TRBJ2-2; clone size: NA; D gene: TRBD2
CDR3 DNA: TGTGCCATCAGAAGAACCGGGACTAGCGGGAGTAGCGCCTACAATGAGCAGTTCTTC; CDR3 protein: CAIRRTGTSGSSAYNEQFF; CDR3 length: 19; V gene: TRBV10-3; J gene: TRBJ2-1; clone size: NA; D gene: TRBD2
CDR3 DNA: TGCGCCAGCAGCTTAAGACGGTCCGGACAGGGGGCGAGTCCCGGGGAGCTGTTTTTT; CDR3 protein: CASSLRRSGQGASPGELFF; CDR3 length: 19; V gene: TRBV5-1; J gene: TRBJ2-2; clone size: once; D gene: TRBD1
CDR3 DNA: TGTGCCAGCAGCTTGTCGGGTGATGATGGCTACACCTTC; CDR3 protein: CASSLSGDDGYTF; CDR3 length: 13; V gene: TRBV7-2; J gene: TRBJ1-2; clone size: NA; D gene: NA
CDR3 DNA: TGCGCCAGCAGTGAGTCGCGAAGCGGGGCACTTAGCGATGAGCAGTTCTTC; CDR3 protein: CASSESRSGALSDEQFF; CDR3 length: 17; V gene: TRBV10-1; J gene: TRBJ2-1; clone size: NA; D gene: TRBD2
CDR3 DNA: TGCGCCAGCAGCTTGGGACAACCCCATGGCTATGGCTACACCTTC; CDR3 protein: CASSLGQPHGYGYTF; CDR3 length: 15; V gene: TRBV5-1; J gene: TRBJ1-2; clone size: NA; D gene: NA
CDR3 DNA: TGTGCCAGCAGCTCCTGGAGACAGGGCTTCCTCGGCTACACCTTC; CDR3 protein: CASSSWRQGFLGYTF; CDR3 length: 15; V gene: TRBV7-9; J gene: TRBJ1-2; clone size: NA; D gene: TRBD1
CDR3 DNA: TGTGCCAGCAGCCAAGATTTGGTCGCCGTCCTAGGGGGCTACACCTTC; CDR3 protein: CASSQDLVAVLGGYTF; CDR3 length: 16; V gene: TRBV4-2; J gene: TRBJ1-2; clone size: NA; D gene: NA
CDR3 DNA: TGTGCCAGCACCGGGGGGGGCGGCTACACCTTC; CDR3 protein: CASTGGGGYTF; CDR3 length: 11; V gene: TRBV6-6; J gene: TRBJ1-2; clone size: NA; D gene: NA
CDR3 DNA: TGTGCCAGTAGCCTATGGGAGGGAGACACTGAAGCTTTCTTT; CDR3 protein: CASSLWEGDTEAFF; CDR3 length: 14; V gene: TRBV19; J gene: TRBJ1-1; clone size: NA; D gene: NA
CDR3 DNA: TGTGCCAGCAGCCAAGCGGCGGTCGAAGGGTCCGCCTACGAGCAGTACTTC; CDR3 protein: CASSQAAVEGSAYEQYF; CDR3 length: 17; V gene: TRBV4-2; J gene: TRBJ2-7; clone size: NA; D gene: NA
CDR3 DNA: TGCGCCAGCAGCTTGGAACCTGGCACTGAAGCTTTCTTT; CDR3 protein: CASSLEPGTEAFF; CDR3 length: 13; V gene: TRBV5-1; J gene: TRBJ1-1; clone size: NA; D gene: NA
CDR3 DNA: TGTGCCAGCAGTGAGGGACAGGGCATGAACACTGAAGCTTTCTTT; CDR3 protein: CASSEGQGMNTEAFF; CDR3 length: 15; V gene: TRBV6-1; J gene: TRBJ1-1; clone size: NA; D gene: TRBD1
CDR3 DNA: TGTGCCAGTAGTATAGGGTGGGGCGCGGGAGAGACCCAGTACTTC; CDR3 protein: CASSIGWGAGETQYF; CDR3 length: 15; V gene: TRBV19; J gene: TRBJ2-5; clone size: NA; D gene: NA
CDR3 DNA: TGTGCCAGTAGTATGAGGCTAGCGGGGGGACAGATAGCCAAAAACATTCAGTACTTC; CDR3 protein: CASSMRLAGGQIAKNIQYF; CDR3 length: 19; V gene: TRBV19; J gene: TRBJ2-4; clone size: NA; D gene: TRBD2
CDR3 DNA: TGTGCCAGCAGTGAACGGTATTTGGGGGCTGGTGAAAAACTGTTTTTT; CDR3 protein: CASSERYLGAGEKLFF; CDR3 length: 16; V gene: TRBV6-1; J gene: TRBJ1-4; clone size: NA; D gene: NA
CDR3 DNA: TGCGCCAGCAGCCCGCTGACTAGCGGGAGACAATGGGAGACCCAGTACTTC; CDR3 protein: CASSPLTSGRQWETQYF; CDR3 length: 17; V gene: TRBV5-1; J gene: TRBJ2-5; clone size: NA; D gene: TRBD2
CDR3 DNA: TGTGCCAGCAGTTTGAAGGGCTGGGGACGCAGCACTGAAGCTTTCTTT; CDR3 protein: CASSLKGWGRSTEAFF; CDR3 length: 16; V gene: TRBV6-5; J gene: TRBJ1-1; clone size: NA; D gene: NA
CDR3 DNA: TGTGCCAGCAGCTTACACCCGCTAGCGGGGGTAACGTACTTC; CDR3 protein: CASSLHPLAGVTYF; CDR3 length: 14; V gene: TRBV11-3; J gene: TRBJ2-7; clone size: NA; D gene: TRBD2
CDR3 DNA: TGTGCCAGCAGCCCCTTTCACGAGCAGTTCTTC; CDR3 protein: CASSPFHEQFF; CDR3 length: 11; V gene: TRBV7-2; J gene: TRBJ2-1; clone size: NA; D gene: NA
CDR3 DNA: TGCGCCAGCAGCTCCGGAAATAGCGGGGGGGCTGAGCAGTTCTTC; CDR3 protein: CASSSGNSGGAEQFF; CDR3 length: 15; V gene: TRBV5-1; J gene: TRBJ2-1; clone size: NA; D gene: TRBD2